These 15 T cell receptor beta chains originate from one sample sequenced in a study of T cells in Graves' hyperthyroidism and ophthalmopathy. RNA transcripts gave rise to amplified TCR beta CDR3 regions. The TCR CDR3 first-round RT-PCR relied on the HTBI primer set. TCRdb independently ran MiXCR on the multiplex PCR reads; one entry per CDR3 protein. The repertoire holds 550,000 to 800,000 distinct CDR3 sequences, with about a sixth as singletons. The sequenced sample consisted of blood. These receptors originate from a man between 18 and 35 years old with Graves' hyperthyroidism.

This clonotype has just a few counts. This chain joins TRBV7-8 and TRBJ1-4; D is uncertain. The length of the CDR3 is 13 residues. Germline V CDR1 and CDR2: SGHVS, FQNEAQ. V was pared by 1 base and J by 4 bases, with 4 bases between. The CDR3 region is CASSLELNEKLFF. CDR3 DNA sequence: TGTGCCAGCAGCTTAGAACTTAATGAAAAACTGTTTTTT.

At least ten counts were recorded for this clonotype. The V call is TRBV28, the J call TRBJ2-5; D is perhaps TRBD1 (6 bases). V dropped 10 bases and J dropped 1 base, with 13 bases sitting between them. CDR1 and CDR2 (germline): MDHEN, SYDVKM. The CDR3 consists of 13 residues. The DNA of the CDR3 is TGTGCCATCTCCCGGACAGCCCAAGAGACCCAGTACTTC. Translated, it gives CAISRTAQETQYF.

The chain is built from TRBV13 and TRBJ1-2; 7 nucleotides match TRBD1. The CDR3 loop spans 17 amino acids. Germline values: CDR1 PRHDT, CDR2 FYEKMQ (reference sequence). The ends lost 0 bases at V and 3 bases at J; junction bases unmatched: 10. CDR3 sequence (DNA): TGTGCCAGCAGCTTAGGGGGACAAAGCACAGGGGACTATGGCTACACCTTC. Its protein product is CASSLGGQSTGDYGYTF.

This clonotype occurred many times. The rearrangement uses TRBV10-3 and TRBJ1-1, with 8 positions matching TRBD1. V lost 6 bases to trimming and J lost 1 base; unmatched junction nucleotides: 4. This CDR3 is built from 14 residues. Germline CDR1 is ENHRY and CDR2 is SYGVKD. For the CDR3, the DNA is TGTGCCATCAGAGGACAGGGATGGAACACTGAAGCTTTCTTT. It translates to CAIRGQGWNTEAFF.

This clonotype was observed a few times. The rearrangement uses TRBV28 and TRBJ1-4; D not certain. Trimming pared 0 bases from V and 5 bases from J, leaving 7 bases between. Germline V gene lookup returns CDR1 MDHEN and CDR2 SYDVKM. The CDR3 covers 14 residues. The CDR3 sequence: CASSLWTSNEKLFF. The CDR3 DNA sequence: TGTGCCAGCAGTTTATGGACCAGCAATGAAAAACTGTTTTTT.

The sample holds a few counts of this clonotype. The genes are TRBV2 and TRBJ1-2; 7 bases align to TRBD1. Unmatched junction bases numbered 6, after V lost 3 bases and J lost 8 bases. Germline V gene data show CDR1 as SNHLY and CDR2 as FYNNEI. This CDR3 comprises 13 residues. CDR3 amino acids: CASSEGQRVGYTF. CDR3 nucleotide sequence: TGTGCCAGCAGTGAGGGACAGCGGGTGGGCTACACCTTC. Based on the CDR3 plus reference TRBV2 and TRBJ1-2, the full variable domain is EPEVTQTPSHQVTQMGQEVILRCVPISNHLYFYWYRQILGQKVEFLVSFYNNEISEKSEIFDDQFSVERPDGSNFTLKIRSTKLEDSAMYFCASSEGQRVGYTFGSGTRLTVV.

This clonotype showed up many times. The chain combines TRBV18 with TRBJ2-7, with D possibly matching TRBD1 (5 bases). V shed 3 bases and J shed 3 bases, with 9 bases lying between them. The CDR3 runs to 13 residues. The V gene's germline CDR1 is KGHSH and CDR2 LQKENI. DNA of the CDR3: TGTGCCAGCTCACCTCCTGACAGCTACGAGCAGTACTTC. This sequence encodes CASSPPDSYEQYF.

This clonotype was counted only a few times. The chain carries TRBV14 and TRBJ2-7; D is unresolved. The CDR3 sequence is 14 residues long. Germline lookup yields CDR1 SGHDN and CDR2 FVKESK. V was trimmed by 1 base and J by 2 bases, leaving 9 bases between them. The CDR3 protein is CASSQGHPPYEQYF. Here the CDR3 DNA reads TGTGCCAGCAGCCAAGGGCACCCACCCTACGAGCAGTACTTC.

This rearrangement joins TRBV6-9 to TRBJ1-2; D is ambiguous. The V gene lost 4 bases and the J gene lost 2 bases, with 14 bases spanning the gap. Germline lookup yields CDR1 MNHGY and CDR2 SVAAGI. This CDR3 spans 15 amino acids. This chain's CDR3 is CASSLGEPPNYGYTF. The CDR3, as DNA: TGTGCCAGCAGTTTAGGAGAGCCACCGAACTATGGCTACACCTTC.

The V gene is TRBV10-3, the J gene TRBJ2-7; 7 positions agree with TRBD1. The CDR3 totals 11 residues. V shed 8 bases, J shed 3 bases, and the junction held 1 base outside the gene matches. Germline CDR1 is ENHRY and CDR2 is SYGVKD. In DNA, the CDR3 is TGTGCCATCGGGGACAGCTACGAGCAGTACTTC. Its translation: CAIGDSYEQYF.

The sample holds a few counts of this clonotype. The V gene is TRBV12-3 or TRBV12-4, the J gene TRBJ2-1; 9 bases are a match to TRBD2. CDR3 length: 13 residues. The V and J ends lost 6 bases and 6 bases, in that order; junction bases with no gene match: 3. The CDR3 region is CASSKLAGNEQFF. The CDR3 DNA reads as TGTGCCAGCAGCAAACTAGCGGGCAATGAGCAGTTCTTC.

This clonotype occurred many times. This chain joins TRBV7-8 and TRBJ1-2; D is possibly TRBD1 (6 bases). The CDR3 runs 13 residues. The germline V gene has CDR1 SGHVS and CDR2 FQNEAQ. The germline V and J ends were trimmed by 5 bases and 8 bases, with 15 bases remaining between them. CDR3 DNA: TGTGCCAGCAGCGAACGGCAGGGGCGAGGCTACACCTTC. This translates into CASSERQGRGYTF.

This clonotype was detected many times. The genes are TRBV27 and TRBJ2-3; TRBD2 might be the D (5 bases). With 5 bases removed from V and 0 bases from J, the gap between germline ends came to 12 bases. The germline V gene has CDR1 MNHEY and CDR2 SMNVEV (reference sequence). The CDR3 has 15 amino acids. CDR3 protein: CASSPVGESTDTQYF. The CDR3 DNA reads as TGTGCCAGCAGTCCCGTTGGGGAGAGCACAGATACGCAGTATTTT.

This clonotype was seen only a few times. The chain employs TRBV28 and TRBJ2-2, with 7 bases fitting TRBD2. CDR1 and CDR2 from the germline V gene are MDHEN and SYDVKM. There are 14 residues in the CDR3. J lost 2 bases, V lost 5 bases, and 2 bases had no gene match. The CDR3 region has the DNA TGTGCCAGCAGTACGGGACTAAACACCGGGGAGCTGTTTTTT. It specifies CASSTGLNTGELFF.

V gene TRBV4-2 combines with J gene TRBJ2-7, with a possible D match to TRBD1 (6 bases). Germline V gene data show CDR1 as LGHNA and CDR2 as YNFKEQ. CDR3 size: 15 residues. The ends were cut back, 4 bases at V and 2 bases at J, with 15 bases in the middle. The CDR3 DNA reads TGTGCCAGCAGCCCAGGGGCGGAGCCCCCCTACGAGCAGTACTTC. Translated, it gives CASSPGAEPPYEQYF.